The entry that follows covers one T cell receptor beta chain sequence. With V trimmed by 5 bases and J by 4 bases, 2 bases remained unmatched. CDR3 length: 13 amino acids. The V gene's germline CDR1 is SEHNR and CDR2 FQNEAQ (reference sequence). These data come from a study of shared clonotypes between healthy human individuals. The repertoire was sequenced with immunoSEQ multiplex PCR; TCRdb's copy has only in-frame clones and lacks some. The data contain some 2.1 million clones, roughly 95% of them seen just once; the ten biggest clones take up around 1.7%. The naive CD8 subset, CD45RO-negative cells positively selected for CCR7, excluded terminally differentiated effector memory CD45RA+ cells.

The origin of this receptor is a man aged 18 to 30 in good health. Some clones in this sample may be carry-over from other donors' samples. This chain connects TRBV7-9 to TRBJ2-7, with 10 bases matching TRBD2. The specimen was naive CD8+ T cells from PBMCs. This chain's CDR3 is CASSISGRYEQYF. In DNA form, the CDR3 reads TGTGCCAGCAGCATTAGCGGGAGGTACGAGCAGTACTTC.